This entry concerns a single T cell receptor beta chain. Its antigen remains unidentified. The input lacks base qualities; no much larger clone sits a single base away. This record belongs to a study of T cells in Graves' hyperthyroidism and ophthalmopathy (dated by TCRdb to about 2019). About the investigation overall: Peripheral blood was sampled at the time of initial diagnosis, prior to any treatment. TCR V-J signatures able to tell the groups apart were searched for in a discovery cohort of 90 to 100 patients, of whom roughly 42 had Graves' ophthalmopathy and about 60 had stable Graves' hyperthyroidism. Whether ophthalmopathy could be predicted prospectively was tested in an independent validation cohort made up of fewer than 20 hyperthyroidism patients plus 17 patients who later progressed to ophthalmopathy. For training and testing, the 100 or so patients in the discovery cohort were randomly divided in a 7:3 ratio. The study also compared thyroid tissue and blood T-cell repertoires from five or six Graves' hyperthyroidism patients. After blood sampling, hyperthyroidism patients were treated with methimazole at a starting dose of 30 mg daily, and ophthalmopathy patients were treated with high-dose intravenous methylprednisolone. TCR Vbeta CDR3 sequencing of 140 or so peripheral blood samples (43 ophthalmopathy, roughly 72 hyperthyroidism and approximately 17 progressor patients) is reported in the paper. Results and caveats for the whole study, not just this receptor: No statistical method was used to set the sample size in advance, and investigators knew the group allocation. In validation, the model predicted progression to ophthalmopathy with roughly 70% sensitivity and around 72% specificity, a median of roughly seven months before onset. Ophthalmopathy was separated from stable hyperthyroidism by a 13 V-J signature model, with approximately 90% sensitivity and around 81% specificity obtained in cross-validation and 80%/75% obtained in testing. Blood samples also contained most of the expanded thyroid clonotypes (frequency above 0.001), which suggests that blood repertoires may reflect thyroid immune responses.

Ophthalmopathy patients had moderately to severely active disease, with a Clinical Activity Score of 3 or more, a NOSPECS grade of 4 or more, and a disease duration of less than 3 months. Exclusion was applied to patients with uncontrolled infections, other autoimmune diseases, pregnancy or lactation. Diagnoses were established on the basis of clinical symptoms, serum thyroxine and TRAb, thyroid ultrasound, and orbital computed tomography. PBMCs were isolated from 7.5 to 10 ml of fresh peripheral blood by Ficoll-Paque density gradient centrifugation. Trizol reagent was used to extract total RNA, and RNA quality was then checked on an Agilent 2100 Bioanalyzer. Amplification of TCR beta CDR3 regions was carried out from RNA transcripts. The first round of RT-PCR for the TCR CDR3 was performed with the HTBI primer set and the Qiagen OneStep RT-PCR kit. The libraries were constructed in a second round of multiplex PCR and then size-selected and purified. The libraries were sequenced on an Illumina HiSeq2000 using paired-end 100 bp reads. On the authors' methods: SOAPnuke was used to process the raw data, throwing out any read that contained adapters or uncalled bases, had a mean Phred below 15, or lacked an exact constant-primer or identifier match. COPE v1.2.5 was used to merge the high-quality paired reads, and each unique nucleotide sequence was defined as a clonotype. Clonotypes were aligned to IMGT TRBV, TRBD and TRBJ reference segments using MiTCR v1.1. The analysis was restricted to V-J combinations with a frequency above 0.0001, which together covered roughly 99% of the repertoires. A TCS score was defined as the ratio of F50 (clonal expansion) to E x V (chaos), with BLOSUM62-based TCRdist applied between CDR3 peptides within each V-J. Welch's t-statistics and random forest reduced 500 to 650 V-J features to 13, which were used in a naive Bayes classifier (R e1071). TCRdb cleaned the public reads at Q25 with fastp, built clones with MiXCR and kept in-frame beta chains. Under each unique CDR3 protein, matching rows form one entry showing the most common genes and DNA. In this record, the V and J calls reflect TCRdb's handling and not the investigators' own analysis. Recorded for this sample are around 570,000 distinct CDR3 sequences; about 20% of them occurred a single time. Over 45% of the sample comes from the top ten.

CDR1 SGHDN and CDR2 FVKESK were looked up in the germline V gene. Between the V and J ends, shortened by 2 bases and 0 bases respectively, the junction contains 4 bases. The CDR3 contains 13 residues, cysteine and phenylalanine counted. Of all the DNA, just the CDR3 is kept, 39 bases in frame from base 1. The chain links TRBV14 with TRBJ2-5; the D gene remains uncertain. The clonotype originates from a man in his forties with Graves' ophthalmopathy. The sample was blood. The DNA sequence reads TGTGCCAGCAGCCAATATAACCAAGAGACCCAGTACTTC. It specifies CASSQYNQETQYF.